This T cell receptor beta chain is from a study of T cells in localized non-small cell lung cancer. Study-wide points: Multi-region tumor sequencing was not done, so intratumor heterogeneity could not be excluded. Among the top 100 tumor clones, a median about 52 appeared in adjacent lung.

Data came from immunoSEQ multiplex PCR; TCRdb stores just in-frame clones and leaves some out. The sample records 61,000 or so clones, about nine tenths being singletons. In regard to this clone: The antigen remains undetermined.

The sequenced sample was peripheral blood, obtained before any cancer treatment. The TCR originated in a woman aged 35 to 70 with stage I lung adenocarcinoma.

For the CDR3, the DNA is TGTGCCAGCATGTCGTCCGACGAGCAGTACTTC. This encodes CASMSSDEQYF. This chain connects TRBV2 to TRBJ2-7; no clear D gene. The CDR3 contains 11 residues. Germline CDR1 and CDR2: SNHLY and FYNNEI. V was clipped by 7 bases and J by 5 bases, with 9 bases between them.